This T cell receptor (beta chain) was identified in a study of OX40 agonist ivuxolimab in advanced cancers. At the level of the study: Ivuxolimab was administered intravenously to patients at 0.01 to 10 mg/kg every 2 weeks. Patients receiving dose escalation had hepatocellular carcinoma, melanoma, renal cell or head and neck cancer.

Blood got drawn at baseline, again on cycle 4 day 1, and then on cycle 7 day 1. J gave up 4 bases and V 3 bases, and 6 bases lay outside the gene matches. Germline V lookup: CDR1 ENHRY, CDR2 SYGVKD. The CDR3 is made up of 14 amino acids. Profiled with immunoSEQ multiplex PCR; TCRdb holds only in-frame clones, not every one. The table has roughly 45,000 clones, around 84% seen once. The sequenced sample was CD4+ or CD8+ T cells sorted from blood, obtained in a trial of the OX40 agonist ivuxolimab. This chain joins TRBV10-3 and TRBJ2-7, with TRBD1 matching over 7 bases. This clonotype was obtained from an adult with an advanced solid tumor such as melanoma, head and neck, liver or kidney cancer. CDR3 nucleotides: TGTGCCATCAGTGACGGAGACAGGGCATACGAGCAGTACTTC. Its protein product is CAISDGDRAYEQYF.